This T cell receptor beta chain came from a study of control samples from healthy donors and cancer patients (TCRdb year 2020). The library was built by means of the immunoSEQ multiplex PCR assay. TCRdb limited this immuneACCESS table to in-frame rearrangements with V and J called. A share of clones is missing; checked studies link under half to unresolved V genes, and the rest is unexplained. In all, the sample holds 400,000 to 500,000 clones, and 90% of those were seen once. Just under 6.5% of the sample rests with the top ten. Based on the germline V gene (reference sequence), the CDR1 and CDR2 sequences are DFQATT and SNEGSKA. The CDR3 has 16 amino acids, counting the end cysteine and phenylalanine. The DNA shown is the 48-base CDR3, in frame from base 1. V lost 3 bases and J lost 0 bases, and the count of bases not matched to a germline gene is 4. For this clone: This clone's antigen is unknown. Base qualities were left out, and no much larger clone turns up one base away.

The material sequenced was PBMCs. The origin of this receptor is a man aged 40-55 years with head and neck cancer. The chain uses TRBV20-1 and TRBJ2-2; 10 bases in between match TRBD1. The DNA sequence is TGCAGTGCTAGTTGGGGACAGGGGCCGAACACCGGGGAGCTGTTTTTT. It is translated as CSASWGQGPNTGELFF.